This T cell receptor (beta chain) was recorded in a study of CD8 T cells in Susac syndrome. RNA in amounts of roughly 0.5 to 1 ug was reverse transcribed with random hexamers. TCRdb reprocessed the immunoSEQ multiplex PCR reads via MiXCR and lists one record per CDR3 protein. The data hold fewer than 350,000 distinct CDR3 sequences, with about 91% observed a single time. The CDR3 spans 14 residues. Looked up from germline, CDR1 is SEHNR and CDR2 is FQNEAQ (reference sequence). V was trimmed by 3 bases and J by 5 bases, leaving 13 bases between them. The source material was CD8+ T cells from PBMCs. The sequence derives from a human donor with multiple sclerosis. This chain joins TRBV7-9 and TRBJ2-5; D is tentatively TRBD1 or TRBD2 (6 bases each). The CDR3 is CASSFLGGGETQYF. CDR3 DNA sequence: TGTGCCAGCAGCTTTTTGGGGGGCGGTGAGACCCAGTACTTC.